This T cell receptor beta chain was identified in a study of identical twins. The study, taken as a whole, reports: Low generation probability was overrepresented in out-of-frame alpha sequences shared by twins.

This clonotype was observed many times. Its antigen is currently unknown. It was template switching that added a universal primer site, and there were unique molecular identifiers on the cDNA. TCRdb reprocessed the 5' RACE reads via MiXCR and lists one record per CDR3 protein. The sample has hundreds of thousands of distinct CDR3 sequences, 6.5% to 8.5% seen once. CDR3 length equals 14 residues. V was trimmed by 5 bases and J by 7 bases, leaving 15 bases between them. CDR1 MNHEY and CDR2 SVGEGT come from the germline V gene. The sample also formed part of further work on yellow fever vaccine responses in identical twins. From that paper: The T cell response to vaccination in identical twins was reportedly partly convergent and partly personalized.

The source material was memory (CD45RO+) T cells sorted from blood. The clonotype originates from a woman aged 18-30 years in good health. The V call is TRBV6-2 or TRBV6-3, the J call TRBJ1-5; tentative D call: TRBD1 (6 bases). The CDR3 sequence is CASSESSDSQPQHF. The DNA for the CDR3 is TGTGCCAGCAGTGAGAGCTCGGACAGCCAGCCCCAGCATTTT.